The clone carrying this TCR beta chain was observed a few times. Its antigen is as yet unknown. The V gene's germline CDR1 is DFQATT and CDR2 SNEGSKA (reference sequence). V shed 4 bases and J 5 bases; nucleotides not matched to a gene: 7. The length of the CDR3 is 15 residues. These data are taken from a study of post-analysis software for immune sequencing data. For the study at large: Relapsing-remitting, secondary progressive and progressive-relapsing forms of multiple sclerosis all featured among disease courses. Whole-study findings and limits: There were five or six TRBV segments more frequent in patients than controls, and TRBV5-6, TRBV5-1 and TRBV20-1 were among them.

TCR beta libraries were prepared from cDNA with unique molecular identifiers. Input amounts of about 0.85 to 11 million T cells were used. These gave roughly 500,000 cDNA molecules, so each molecule approximated one T cell. A single record per CDR3 protein comes from TCRdb applying MiXCR to the PCR reads. The data contain 600,000 to 750,000 distinct CDR3 sequences, 59% of them singletons. The clonotype comes from a girl under 10 years old with multiple sclerosis. This sequence joins TRBV20-1 and TRBJ2-3, with 12 bases that match TRBD1. Source material: blood. The CDR3 coding sequence is TGCAGTGCTACCGGGACAGGGGGCGGCGGAGATACGCAGTATTTT. Protein sequence: CSATGTGGGGDTQYF.